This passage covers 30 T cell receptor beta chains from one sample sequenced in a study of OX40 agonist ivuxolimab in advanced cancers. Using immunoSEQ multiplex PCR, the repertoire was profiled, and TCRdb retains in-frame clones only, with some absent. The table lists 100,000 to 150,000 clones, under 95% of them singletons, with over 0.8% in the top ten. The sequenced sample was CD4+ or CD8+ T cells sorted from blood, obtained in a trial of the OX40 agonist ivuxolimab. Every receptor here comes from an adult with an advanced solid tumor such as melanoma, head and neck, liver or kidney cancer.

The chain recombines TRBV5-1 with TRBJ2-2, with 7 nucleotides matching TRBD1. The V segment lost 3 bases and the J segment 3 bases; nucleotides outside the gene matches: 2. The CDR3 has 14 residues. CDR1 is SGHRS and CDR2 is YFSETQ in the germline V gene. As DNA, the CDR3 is TGCGCCAGCAGCTGGGGACAGTACACCGGGGAGCTGTTTTTT. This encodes CASSWGQYTGELFF.

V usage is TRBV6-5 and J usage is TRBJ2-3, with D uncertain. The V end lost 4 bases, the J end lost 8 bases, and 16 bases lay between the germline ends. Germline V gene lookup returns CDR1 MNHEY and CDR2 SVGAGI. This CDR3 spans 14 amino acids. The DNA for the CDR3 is TGTGCCAGCAGTTTCCTCGGACCGGCCTCTACGCAGTATTTT. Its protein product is CASSFLGPASTQYF.

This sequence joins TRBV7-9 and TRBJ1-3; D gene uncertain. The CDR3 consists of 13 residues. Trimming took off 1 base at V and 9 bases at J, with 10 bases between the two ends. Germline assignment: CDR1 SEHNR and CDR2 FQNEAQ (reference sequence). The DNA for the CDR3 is TGTGCCAGCAGCTTAGACCCACTAGGCACCATATATTTT. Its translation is CASSLDPLGTIYF.

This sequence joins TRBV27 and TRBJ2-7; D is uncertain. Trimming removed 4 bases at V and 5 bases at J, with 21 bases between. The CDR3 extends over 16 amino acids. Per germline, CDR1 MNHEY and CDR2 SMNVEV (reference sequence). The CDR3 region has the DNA TGTGCCAGCAGTTCCCTCCCCAGAGCGAAGTTCCACGAGCAGTACTTC. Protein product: CASSSLPRAKFHEQYF.

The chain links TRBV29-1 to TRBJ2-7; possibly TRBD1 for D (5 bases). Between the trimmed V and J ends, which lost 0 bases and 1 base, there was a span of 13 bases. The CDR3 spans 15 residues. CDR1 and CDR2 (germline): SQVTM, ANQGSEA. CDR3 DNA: TGCAGCGTTGAAGATGGAAAGGGGTTTTCCTACGAGCAGTACTTC. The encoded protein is CSVEDGKGFSYEQYF.

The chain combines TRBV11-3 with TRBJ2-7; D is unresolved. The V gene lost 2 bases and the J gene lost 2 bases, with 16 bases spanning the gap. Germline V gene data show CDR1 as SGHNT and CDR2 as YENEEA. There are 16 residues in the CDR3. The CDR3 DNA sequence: TGTGCCAGCAGCTTAACGTATGGGCAGCAGCCCTACGAGCAGTACTTC. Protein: CASSLTYGQQPYEQYF.

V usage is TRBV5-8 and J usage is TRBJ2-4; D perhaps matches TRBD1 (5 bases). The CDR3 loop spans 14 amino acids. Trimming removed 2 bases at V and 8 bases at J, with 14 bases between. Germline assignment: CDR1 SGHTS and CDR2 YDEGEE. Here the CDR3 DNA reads TGTGCCAGCAGCTTACAACGCAGGGTTGACATTCAGTACTTC. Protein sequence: CASSLQRRVDIQYF.

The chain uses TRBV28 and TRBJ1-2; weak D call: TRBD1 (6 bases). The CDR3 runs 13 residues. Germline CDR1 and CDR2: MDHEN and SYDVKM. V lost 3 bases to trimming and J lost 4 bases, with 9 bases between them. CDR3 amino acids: CASSLTGFYGYTF. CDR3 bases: TGTGCCAGCAGTTTGACAGGTTTCTATGGCTACACCTTC.

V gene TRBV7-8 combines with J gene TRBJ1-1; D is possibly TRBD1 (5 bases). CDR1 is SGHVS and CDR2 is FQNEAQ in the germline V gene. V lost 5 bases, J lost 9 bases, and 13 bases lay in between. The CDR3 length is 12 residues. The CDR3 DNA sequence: TGTGCCAGCAGCCTGGGGCAAGGGAAAGCTTTCTTT. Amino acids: CASSLGQGKAFF.

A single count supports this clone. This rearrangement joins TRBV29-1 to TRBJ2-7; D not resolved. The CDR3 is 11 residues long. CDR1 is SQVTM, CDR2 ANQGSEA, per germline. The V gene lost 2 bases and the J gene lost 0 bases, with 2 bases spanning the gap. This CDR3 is CSVEISYEQYF. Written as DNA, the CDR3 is TGCAGCGTTGAAATCTCCTACGAGCAGTACTTC.

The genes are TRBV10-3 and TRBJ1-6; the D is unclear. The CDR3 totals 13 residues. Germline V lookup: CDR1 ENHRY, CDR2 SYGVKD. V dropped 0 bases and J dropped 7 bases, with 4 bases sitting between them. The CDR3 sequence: CAISESLNSPLHF. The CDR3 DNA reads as TGTGCCATCAGTGAGTCACTAAATTCACCCCTCCACTTT.

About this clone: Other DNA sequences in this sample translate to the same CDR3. The DNA for the CDR3 is TGTGCCAGCAGCTCCCCCGTGAACACTGAAGCTTTCTTT. Translating gives CASSSPVNTEAFF. The gene calls are TRBV7-9 and TRBJ1-1; D is unclear. Germline-derived CDR1 and CDR2 are SEHNR and FQNEAQ (reference sequence). V was clipped by 4 bases and J by 0 bases, with 6 bases between them. This CDR3 is 13 amino acids long.

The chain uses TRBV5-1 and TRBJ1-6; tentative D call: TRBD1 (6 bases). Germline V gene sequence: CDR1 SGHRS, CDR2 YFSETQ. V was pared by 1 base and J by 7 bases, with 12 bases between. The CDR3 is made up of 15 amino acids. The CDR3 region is CASSLTGGRNSPLHF. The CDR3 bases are TGCGCCAGCAGCTTGACGGGGGGGCGAAATTCACCCCTCCACTTT.

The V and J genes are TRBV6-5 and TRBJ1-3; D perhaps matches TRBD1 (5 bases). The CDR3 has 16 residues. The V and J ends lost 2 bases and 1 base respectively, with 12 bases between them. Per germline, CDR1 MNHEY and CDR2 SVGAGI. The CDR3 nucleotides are TGTGCCAGCAGTTACGGAGGGGCCCGGTCTGGAAACACCATATATTTT. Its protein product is CASSYGGARSGNTIYF.

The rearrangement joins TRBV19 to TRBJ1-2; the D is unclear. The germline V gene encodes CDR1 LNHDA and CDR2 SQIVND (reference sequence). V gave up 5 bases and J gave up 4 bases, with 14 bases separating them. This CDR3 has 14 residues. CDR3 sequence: CASSQEGPSYGYTF. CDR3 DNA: TGTGCCAGTAGTCAAGAAGGGCCCTCCTATGGCTACACCTTC.

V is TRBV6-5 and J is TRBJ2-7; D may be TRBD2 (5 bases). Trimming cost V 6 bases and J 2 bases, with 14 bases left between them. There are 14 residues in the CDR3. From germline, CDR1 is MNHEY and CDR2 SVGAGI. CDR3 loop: CASRTDGMAYEQYF. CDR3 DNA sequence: TGTGCCAGCAGAACTGACGGGATGGCCTACGAGCAGTACTTC.

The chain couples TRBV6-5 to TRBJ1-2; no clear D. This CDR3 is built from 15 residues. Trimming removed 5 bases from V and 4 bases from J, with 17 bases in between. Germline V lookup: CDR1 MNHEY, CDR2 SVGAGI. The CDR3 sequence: CASSRTGGGSYGYTF. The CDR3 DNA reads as TGTGCCAGCAGTCGGACGGGAGGCGGTTCCTATGGCTACACCTTC.

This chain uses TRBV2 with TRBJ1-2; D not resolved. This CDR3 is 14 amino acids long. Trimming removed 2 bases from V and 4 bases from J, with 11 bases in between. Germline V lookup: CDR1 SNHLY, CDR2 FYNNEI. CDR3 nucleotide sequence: TGTGCCAGCAGTGAAATCCTGGAGAGCTATGGCTACACCTTC. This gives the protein CASSEILESYGYTF.

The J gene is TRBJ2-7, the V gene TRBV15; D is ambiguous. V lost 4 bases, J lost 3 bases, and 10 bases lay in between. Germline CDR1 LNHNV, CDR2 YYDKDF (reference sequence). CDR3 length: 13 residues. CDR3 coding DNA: TGTGCCACCAGCATGGGCAGGTTCTACGAGCAGTACTTC. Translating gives CATSMGRFYEQYF.

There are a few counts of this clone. The CDR3 DNA sequence: TGTGCCAGCTCAACGGAAGGGTACGAGCAGTACTTC. Its translation: CASSTEGYEQYF. The rearrangement uses TRBV18 and TRBJ2-7; no clear D. CDR3 length: 12 residues. Germline lookup yields CDR1 KGHSH and CDR2 LQKENI. The ends were cut back, 5 bases at V and 4 bases at J, with 9 bases in the middle.

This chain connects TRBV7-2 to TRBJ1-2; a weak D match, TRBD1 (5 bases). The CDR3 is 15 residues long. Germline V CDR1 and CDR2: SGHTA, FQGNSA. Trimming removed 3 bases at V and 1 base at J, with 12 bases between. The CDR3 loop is CASSFLSGGNYGYTF. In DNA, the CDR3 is TGTGCCAGCAGCTTCCTATCGGGGGGTAACTATGGCTACACCTTC.

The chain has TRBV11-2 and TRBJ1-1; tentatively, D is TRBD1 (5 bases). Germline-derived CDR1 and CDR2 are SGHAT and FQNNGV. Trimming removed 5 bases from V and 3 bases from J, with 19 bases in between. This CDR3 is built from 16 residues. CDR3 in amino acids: CASSPGTWGVDTEAFF. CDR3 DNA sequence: TGTGCCAGCAGCCCGGGGACGTGGGGGGTGGACACTGAAGCTTTCTTT. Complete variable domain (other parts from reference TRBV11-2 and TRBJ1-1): EAGVAQSPRYKIIEKRQSVAFWCNPISGHATLYWYQQILGQGPKLLIQFQNNGVVDDSQLPKDRFSAERLKGVDSTLKIQPAKLEDSAVYLCASSPGTWGVDTEAFFGQGTRLTVV.

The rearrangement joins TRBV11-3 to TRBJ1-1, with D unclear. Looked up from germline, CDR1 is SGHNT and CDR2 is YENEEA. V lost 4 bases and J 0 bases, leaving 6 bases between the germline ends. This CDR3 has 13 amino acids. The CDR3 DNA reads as TGTGCCAGCAGCTCCCAGTTGAACACTGAAGCTTTCTTT. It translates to CASSSQLNTEAFF.

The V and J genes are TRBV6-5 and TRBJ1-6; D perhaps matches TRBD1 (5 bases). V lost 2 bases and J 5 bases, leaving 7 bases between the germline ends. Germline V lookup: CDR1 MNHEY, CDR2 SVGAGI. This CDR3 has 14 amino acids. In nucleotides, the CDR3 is TGTGCCAGCAGTTACAGGGGCGATAATTCACCCCTCCACTTT. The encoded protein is CASSYRGDNSPLHF.

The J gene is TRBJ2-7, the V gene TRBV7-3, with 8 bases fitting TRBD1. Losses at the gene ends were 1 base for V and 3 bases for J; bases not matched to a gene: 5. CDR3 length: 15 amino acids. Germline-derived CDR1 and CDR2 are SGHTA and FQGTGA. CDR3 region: CASSLNGQGNYEQYF. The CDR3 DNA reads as TGTGCCAGCAGCTTAAACGGACAGGGAAACTACGAGCAGTACTTC.

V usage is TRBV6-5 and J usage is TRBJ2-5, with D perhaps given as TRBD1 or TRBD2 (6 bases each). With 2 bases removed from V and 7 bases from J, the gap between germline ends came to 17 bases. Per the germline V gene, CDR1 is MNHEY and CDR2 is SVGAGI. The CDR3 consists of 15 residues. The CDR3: CASSYIAEGGGTQYF. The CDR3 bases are TGTGCCAGCAGTTACATCGCGGAGGGGGGTGGGACCCAGTACTTC.

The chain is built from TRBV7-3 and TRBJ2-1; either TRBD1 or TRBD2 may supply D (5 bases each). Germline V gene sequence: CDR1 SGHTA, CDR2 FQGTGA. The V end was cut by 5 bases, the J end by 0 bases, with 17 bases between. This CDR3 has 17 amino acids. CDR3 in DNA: TGTGCCAGCAGCCTAAACCCCGGGACCCTCTCCTACAATGAGCAGTTCTTC. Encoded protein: CASSLNPGTLSYNEQFF.

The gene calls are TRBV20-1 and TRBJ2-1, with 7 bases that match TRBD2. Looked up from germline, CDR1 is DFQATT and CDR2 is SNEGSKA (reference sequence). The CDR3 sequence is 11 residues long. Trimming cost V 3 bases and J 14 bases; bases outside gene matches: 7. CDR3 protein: CSARGTTREFF. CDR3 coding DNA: TGCAGTGCTAGGGGGACTACCAGGGAGTTCTTC.

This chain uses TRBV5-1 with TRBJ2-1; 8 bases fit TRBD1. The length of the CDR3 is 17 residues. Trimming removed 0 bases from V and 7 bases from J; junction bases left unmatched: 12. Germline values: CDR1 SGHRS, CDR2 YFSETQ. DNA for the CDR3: TGCGCCAGCAGCTTGGAAGCCCCAGGGGGCTGGATGAATGAGCAGTTCTTC. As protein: CASSLEAPGGWMNEQFF.

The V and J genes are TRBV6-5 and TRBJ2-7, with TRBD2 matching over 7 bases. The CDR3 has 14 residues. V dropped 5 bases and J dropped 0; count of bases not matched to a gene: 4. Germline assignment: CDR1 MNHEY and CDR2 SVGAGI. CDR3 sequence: CASSDLAVSYEQYF. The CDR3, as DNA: TGTGCCAGCAGTGACCTAGCGGTCTCCTACGAGCAGTACTTC.